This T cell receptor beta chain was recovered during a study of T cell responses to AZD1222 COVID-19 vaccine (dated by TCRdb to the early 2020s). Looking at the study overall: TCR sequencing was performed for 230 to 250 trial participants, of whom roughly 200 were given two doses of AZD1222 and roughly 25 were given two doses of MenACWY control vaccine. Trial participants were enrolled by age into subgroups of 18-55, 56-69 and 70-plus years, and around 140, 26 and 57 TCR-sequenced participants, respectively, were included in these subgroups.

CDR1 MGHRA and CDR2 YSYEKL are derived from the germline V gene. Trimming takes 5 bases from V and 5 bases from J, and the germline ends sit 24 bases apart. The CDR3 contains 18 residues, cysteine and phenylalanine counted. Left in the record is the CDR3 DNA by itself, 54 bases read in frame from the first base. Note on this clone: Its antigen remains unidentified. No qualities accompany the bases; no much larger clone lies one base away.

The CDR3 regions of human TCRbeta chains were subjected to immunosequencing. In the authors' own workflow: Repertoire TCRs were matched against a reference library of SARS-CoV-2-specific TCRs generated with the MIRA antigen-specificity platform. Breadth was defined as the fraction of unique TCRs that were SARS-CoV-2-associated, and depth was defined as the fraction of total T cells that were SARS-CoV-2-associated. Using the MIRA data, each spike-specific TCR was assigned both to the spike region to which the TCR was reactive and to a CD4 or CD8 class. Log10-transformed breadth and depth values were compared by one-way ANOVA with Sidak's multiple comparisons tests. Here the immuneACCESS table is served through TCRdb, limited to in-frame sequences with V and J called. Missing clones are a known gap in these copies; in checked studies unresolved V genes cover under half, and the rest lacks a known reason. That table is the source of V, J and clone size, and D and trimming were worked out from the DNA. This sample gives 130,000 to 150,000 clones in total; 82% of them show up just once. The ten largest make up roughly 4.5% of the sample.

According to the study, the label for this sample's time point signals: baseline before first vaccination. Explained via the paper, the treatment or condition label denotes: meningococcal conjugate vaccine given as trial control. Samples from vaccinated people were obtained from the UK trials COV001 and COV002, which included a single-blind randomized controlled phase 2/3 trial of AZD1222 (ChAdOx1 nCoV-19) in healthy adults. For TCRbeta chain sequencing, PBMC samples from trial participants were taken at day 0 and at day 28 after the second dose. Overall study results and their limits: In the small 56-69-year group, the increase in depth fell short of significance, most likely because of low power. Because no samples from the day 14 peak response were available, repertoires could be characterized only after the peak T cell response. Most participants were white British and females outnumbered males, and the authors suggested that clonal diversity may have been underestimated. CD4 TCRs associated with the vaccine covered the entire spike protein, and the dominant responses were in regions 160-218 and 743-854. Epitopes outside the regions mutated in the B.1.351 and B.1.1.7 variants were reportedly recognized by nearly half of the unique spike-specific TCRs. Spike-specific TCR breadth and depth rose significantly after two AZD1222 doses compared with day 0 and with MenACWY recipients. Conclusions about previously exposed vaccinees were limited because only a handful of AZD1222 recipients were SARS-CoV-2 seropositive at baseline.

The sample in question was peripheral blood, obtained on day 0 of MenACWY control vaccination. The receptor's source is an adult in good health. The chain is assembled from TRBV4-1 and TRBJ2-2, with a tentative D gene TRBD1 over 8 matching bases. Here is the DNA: TGCGCCAGCAGCATCGCCCCAGGGGGCAGGGGAGGGACCGGGGAGCTGTTTTTT. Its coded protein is CASSIAPGGRGGTGELFF.